This T cell receptor beta chain is from a study of regulatory T cells in long-lasting Graves disease. Study context: The criterion for persistent Graves' disease was over 5 years of antithyroid drugs with positive TSH receptor antibodies.

CDR3-region Arm-PCR and iRepertoire HTBI primers produced the TCR beta libraries. TCRdb independently ran MiXCR on the multiplex PCR reads; one entry per CDR3 protein. The table shows approximately 500,000 distinct CDR3 sequences, with 20% to 25% occurring only once. As to time point: persistent/refractory GD, antithyroid drugs over 5 years with positive TRAb. PBMCs were the source of the RNA used for TCR sequencing. Overall study findings and caveats: Favored gene segments in persistent disease were TRBV28, TRBJ1-2 and TRBJ2-5. TCR diversity was lower in persistent than newly diagnosed Graves' disease. Persistent patients had more shared public clonotypes (under 3,000) than new patients (966).

J gave up 6 bases and V 5 bases, and 10 bases lay outside the gene matches. Germline lookup yields CDR1 MDHEN and CDR2 SYDVKM. This CDR3 has 16 amino acids. In the case of this clonotype: Its antigen is currently unknown.

Sequences were derived from peripheral blood mononuclear cells (PBMCs), sampled when the disease was refractory, from a patient treated with antithyroid drugs. The receptor's source is a female donor with Graves disease. This chain links TRBV28 with TRBJ2-1; 10 positions agree with TRBD2. The CDR3 protein is CASSRLAGGIFNEQFF. The CDR3, as DNA: TGTGCCAGCAGTAGGTTAGCGGGAGGTATTTTCAATGAGCAGTTCTTC.